This T cell receptor (beta chain) was captured by sequencing in a study of cytomegalovirus exposure and HLA in healthy donors. The PCR was carried out with 60 Vbeta primers and 13 Jbeta primers. This table comes from immunoSEQ multiplex PCR, and its TCRdb copy is limited to in-frame clones, with some not included. The sample lists about 97,000 clones, about three quarters seen once, with roughly 3.5% in the top ten. Only a few counts were recorded for this clone. This receptor was taken from a man aged 35-49 years in good health and CMV-seronegative. Material for sequencing was PBMCs.

The DNA for the CDR3 is TGTGCCAGCAGTGAAGCGCTAGGTGGACAAGGGGTCGAGACCTTC. Protein sequence: CASSEALGGQGVETF. The rearrangement uses TRBV2 and TRBJ1-2, with a possible D match to TRBD1 (5 bases). Germline CDR1 reads SNHLY; CDR2 reads FYNNEI. The CDR3 has 15 amino acids. Between the trimmed V and J ends, which lost 0 bases and 14 bases, there was a span of 22 bases.